These 8 T cell receptor beta chains share one sample of origin, sequenced in a study of cytotoxic CD8 clonotypes in ibrutinib-treated CLL. Measured with immunoSEQ multiplex PCR; TCRdb has only the in-frame clones, and not every one. The table shows 140,000 to 150,000 clones, with about 78% occurring only once. The sequencing used PBMCs, collected after 24 months of ibrutinib treatment. These TCRs come from a human donor with chronic lymphocytic leukemia.

This chain links TRBV5-1 with TRBJ2-1; 8 bases are shared with TRBD2. The CDR3 is 15 amino acids. The germline V gene encodes CDR1 SGHRS and CDR2 YFSETQ. With 3 bases clipped from V and 8 bases from J, the junction kept 10 bases outside the gene matches. The CDR3 sequence is CASSSDGLAGDEQFF. The CDR3 DNA follows: TGCGCCAGCAGCTCAGACGGACTAGCTGGGGATGAGCAGTTCTTC. Filled out from reference TRBV5-1 and TRBJ2-1, the complete variable domain reads KAGVTQTPRYLIKTRGQQVTLSCSPISGHRSVSWYQQTPGQGLQFLFEYFSETQRNKGNFPGRFSGRQFSNSRSEMNVSTLELGDSALYLCASSSDGLAGDEQFFGPGTRLTVL.

V usage is TRBV5-1 and J usage is TRBJ2-2; D is ambiguous. The germline CDR1 and CDR2 sequences are SGHRS and YFSETQ. This CDR3 contains 15 residues. V lost 0 bases and J 6 bases, leaving 12 bases between the germline ends. The chain's CDR3 is CASSLGPGAPGELFF. The CDR3 nucleotides read TGCGCCAGCAGCTTGGGGCCAGGAGCGCCCGGGGAGCTGTTTTTT.

The J gene is TRBJ1-2, the V gene TRBV21-1. TRBV21-1 is reported as a pseudogene. This CDR3 is built from 15 residues. In nucleotides, the CDR3 is TGTGCCAGCAGCAAAGTGTACATAAAAGGCTATGGCTACACCTTC. Protein product: CASSKVYIKGYGYTF.

This clone was recorded only once. V usage is TRBV27 and J usage is TRBJ2-3; D gene unclear. This CDR3 contains 14 residues. V was pared by 5 bases and J by 7 bases, with 16 bases between. The germline gives CDR1 MNHEY, CDR2 SMNVEV (reference sequence). The CDR3 reads CASSPPVPSNTQYF. CDR3 bases: TGTGCCAGCAGTCCACCTGTACCAAGCAATACGCAGTATTTT.

This clone was seen only a few times. The chain links TRBV18 to TRBJ1-5; tentatively, D is TRBD1 (6 bases). The CDR3 sequence is 16 residues long. Trimming cost V 4 bases and J 6 bases, with 19 bases left between them. CDR1 is KGHSH and CDR2 is LQKENI in the germline V gene. The CDR3 sequence is CASSLGGSGMSQPQHF. The CDR3 coding sequence is TGTGCCAGCTCACTAGGGGGAAGCGGGATGAGTCAGCCCCAGCATTTT.

This chain links TRBV4-3 with TRBJ2-3; D is unresolved. The germline gives CDR1 LGHNA, CDR2 YSLEER. The CDR3 length is 16 residues. Trimming took 3 bases from V and 5 from J, leaving 18 bases between them. DNA for the CDR3: TGCGCCAGCAGCCAGGCGCCCGGGCCCCTGGTAGATACGCAGTATTTT. Protein: CASSQAPGPLVDTQYF.

The chain has TRBV5-3 and TRBJ2-3; 8 nucleotides align to TRBD2. TRBV5-3 is flagged as an ORF with uncertain function. This CDR3 is built from 16 residues. After removal of 8 bases from V and 0 bases from J, the junction contained 11 bases not matched to a gene. The CDR3 nucleotides are TGTGCCAGCCCCCGCGGTGGGACTAGAAGCACAGATACGCAGTATTTT. Protein sequence: CASPRGGTRSTDTQYF.

The chain joins TRBV9 to TRBJ2-1; 14 positions match TRBD2. With V trimmed by 2 bases and J by 3 bases, 4 bases remained unmatched. This CDR3 has 17 residues. Per germline, CDR1 SGDLS and CDR2 YYNGEE. The CDR3 loop is CASSVGTSGGGYNEQFF. CDR3 DNA: TGTGCCAGCAGCGTGGGGACTAGCGGGGGCGGCTACAATGAGCAGTTCTTC.